This TCR beta chain was identified during a study of beta chain features in type 1 diabetes. In the study overall: Healthy donors and patients showed comparable age, gender and cell yields. All samples combined gave roughly 100,000,000 sorted cells for examination. Regarding the study as a whole: Among patients, naive, central memory and Treg TCRB repertoires appeared more similar than among healthy donors.

TCRB transcripts that were expressed got sequenced, as all of the isolated RNA had been reverse transcribed. Profiling relied on immunoSEQ multiplex PCR, and the TCRdb table lists in-frame clones only, not all of them. The table lists 150,000 or so clones, roughly 10% of them singletons. About this clone: What it binds is unknown.

CD4+ cells of the naive, central memory, regulatory and stem cell-like memory types were sorted via CD45RO/CCR7/CD25/CD127/CD95/CD27. The germline CDR1 and CDR2 sequences are SGHTA and FQGNSA. The CDR3 is 15 residues long. The V segment lost 1 base and the J segment 8 bases; nucleotides outside the gene matches: 10. Source material: central memory CD4+ T cells from blood. The chain couples TRBV7-2 to TRBJ1-1; 7 positions agree with TRBD1. The receptor was derived from a woman aged 40 to 49 in good health. CDR3 loop: CASSLVWGQTREAFF. The CDR3 bases are TGTGCCAGCAGCTTAGTTTGGGGACAGACACGAGAAGCTTTCTTT. The entire variable domain, with the rest obtained from reference TRBV7-2 and TRBJ1-1, is as follows: GAGVSQSPSNKVTEKGKDVELRCDPISGHTALYWYRQSLGQGLEFLIYFQGNSAPDKSGLPSDRFSAERTGGSVSTLTIQRTQQEDSAVYLCASSLVWGQTREAFFGQGTRLTVV.